The 28 T cell receptor beta chains in this list originate from one sample, sequenced in a study of T cells in Graves' hyperthyroidism and ophthalmopathy. Template material for amplifying TCR beta CDR3 regions consisted of RNA transcripts. The HTBI primer set was used in a first-round RT-PCR of the TCR CDR3. A single record per CDR3 protein comes from TCRdb applying MiXCR to the multiplex PCR reads. The table lists about 250,000 distinct CDR3 sequences, approximately 21% of them singletons. The sequenced sample was blood. The receptors come from a man younger than 40 with Graves' ophthalmopathy.

The V and J genes are TRBV10-3 and TRBJ2-3, with 9 bases that match TRBD2. The CDR3 covers 18 residues. Germline assignment: CDR1 ENHRY and CDR2 SYGVKD. Trimming removed 3 bases from V and 10 bases from J; junction bases left unmatched: 20. This CDR3 reads CAISERPKAGGPLGPQYF. For the CDR3, the DNA is TGTGCCATCAGTGAAAGGCCCAAAGCGGGAGGTCCCTTGGGTCCGCAGTATTTT.

The chain employs TRBV19 and TRBJ2-7; 9 nucleotides match TRBD1. V shed 3 bases and J 8 bases; nucleotides not matched to a gene: 11. Germline values: CDR1 LNHDA, CDR2 SQIVND (reference sequence). This CDR3 spans 15 amino acids. The DNA of the CDR3 is TGTGCCAGTAGTATGTCCCGGGACAGGGTGAGTAAGCAGTACTTC. This gives the protein CASSMSRDRVSKQYF.

CDR3 amino acids: CASSPEGQGPYGYTF. The CDR3 nucleotides read TGCGCCAGCAGCCCGGAGGGGCAGGGGCCATACGGCTACACCTTC. The chain couples TRBV5-1 to TRBJ1-2, with D perhaps matching TRBD1 (6 bases). This CDR3 spans 15 amino acids. V lost 4 bases, J lost 8 bases, and 21 bases lay in between. In germline, CDR1 is SGHRS, CDR2 YFSETQ. The whole variable domain, remainder taken from reference TRBV5-1 and TRBJ1-2, is KAGVTQTPRYLIKTRGQQVTLSCSPISGHRSVSWYQQTPGQGLQFLFEYFSETQRNKGNFPGRFSGRQFSNSRSEMNVSTLELGDSALYLCASSPEGQGPYGYTFGSGTRLTVV.

The gene calls are TRBV28 and TRBJ1-6; D is unresolved. CDR3 length: 13 amino acids. V lost 4 bases, J lost 9 bases, and 10 bases lay in between. Per germline, CDR1 MDHEN and CDR2 SYDVKM. CDR3 nucleotide sequence: TGTGCCAGCAGTTCCCTTCCCCTTTCACCCCTCCACTTT. As protein: CASSSLPLSPLHF. Full variable domain (rest looked up from reference TRBV28 and TRBJ1-6): DVKVTQSSRYLVKRTGEKVFLECVQDMDHENMFWYRQDPGLGLRLIYFSYDVKMKEKGDIPEGYSVSREKKERFSLILESASTNQTSMYLCASSSLPLSPLHFGNGTRLTVT.

This chain connects TRBV6-9 to TRBJ2-1; 7 bases agree with TRBD2. V shed 3 bases and J 3 bases; nucleotides not matched to a gene: 5. The CDR3 runs to 15 residues. Germline V CDR1 and CDR2: MNHGY, SVAAGI. This CDR3 is CASSYASGDYNEQFF. CDR3 coding DNA: TGTGCCAGCAGTTACGCTAGCGGAGACTACAATGAGCAGTTCTTC.

This clonotype was seen a handful of times. The chain combines TRBV5-1 with TRBJ2-7; 10 nucleotides agree with TRBD2. The germline V gene has CDR1 SGHRS and CDR2 YFSETQ. The J segment lost 5 bases and the V segment lost 2 bases, leaving 10 bases of the junction unmatched. The length of the CDR3 is 16 residues. The CDR3 bases are TGCGCCAGCAGCTTAACCCTAGCGGGGGCGTCTAACGAGCAGTACTTC. This encodes CASSLTLAGASNEQYF.

This clonotype was seen many times. The V and J genes are TRBV5-1 and TRBJ1-2, with a tentative D call TRBD1 (6 bases). Trimming left V 0 bases short and J 4 bases short, with 10 bases between. This CDR3 has 14 amino acids. Germline CDR1 and CDR2: SGHRS and YFSETQ. CDR3 nucleotides: TGCGCCAGCAGCTTGGGAGGGGGTAGCTATGGCTACACCTTC. Its protein product is CASSLGGGSYGYTF. The complete variable domain, with remaining parts taken from reference TRBV5-1 and TRBJ1-2, reads KAGVTQTPRYLIKTRGQQVTLSCSPISGHRSVSWYQQTPGQGLQFLFEYFSETQRNKGNFPGRFSGRQFSNSRSEMNVSTLELGDSALYLCASSLGGGSYGYTFGSGTRLTVV.

There are many counts of this clonotype. The rearrangement joins TRBV7-6 to TRBJ2-6, with D maybe TRBD1 (5 bases). The CDR3 totals 15 residues. The V gene lost 4 bases and the J gene lost 4 bases, with 11 bases spanning the gap. Germline V CDR1 and CDR2: SGHVS, FNYEAQ. CDR3 residues: CASSSGAPGANVLTF. The CDR3 DNA sequence: TGTGCCAGCAGCTCTGGGGCTCCGGGGGCCAACGTCCTGACTTTC. Variable domain in full (rest from reference TRBV7-6 and TRBJ2-6): GAGVSQSPRYKVTKRGQDVALRCDPISGHVSLYWYRQALGQGPEFLTYFNYEAQQDKSGLPNDRFSAERPEGSISTLTIQRTEQRDSAMYRCASSSGAPGANVLTFGAGSRLTVL.

This chain links TRBV6-1 with TRBJ2-2; 8 bases match TRBD1. The J segment lost 4 bases and the V segment lost 7 bases, leaving 2 bases of the junction unmatched. CDR3 size: 13 residues. Germline CDR1 is MNHNS and CDR2 is SASEGT. The DNA for the CDR3 is TGTGCCAGCACTGACAGGGGCACCGGGGAGCTGTTTTTT. Its translation is CASTDRGTGELFF.

This clonotype showed up just a few times. This chain uses TRBV5-1 with TRBJ2-1, with 8 bases matching TRBD1. Germline lookup yields CDR1 SGHRS and CDR2 YFSETQ. The CDR3 is 14 amino acids. With 2 bases clipped from V and 8 bases from J, the junction kept 6 bases outside the gene matches. The CDR3: CASSFARGLDEQFF. The CDR3 region has the DNA TGCGCCAGCAGCTTTGCCAGGGGGCTCGATGAGCAGTTCTTC.

The chain couples TRBV12-3 or TRBV12-4 to TRBJ2-7; no firm D call. The CDR3 spans 13 residues. The V gene lost 2 bases and the J gene lost 5 bases, with 10 bases spanning the gap. The CDR3 loop is CASSLLGIHEQYF. The CDR3 DNA is TGTGCCAGCAGTTTACTTGGGATCCACGAGCAGTACTTC.

This clonotype was observed a handful of times. The chain is built from TRBV11-1 and TRBJ2-5; 8 positions match TRBD2. Unmatched junction bases numbered 22, after V lost 8 bases and J lost 5 bases. The CDR3 covers 18 residues. Per the germline V gene, CDR1 is SGHAT and CDR2 is FQDESV (reference sequence). The CDR3 nucleotides read TGTGCCAGCTCACCAAGGCCTAGCGGGTCCCTCCGAGGGGAGACCCAGTACTTC. The encoded protein is CASSPRPSGSLRGETQYF.

The chain combines TRBV2 with TRBJ2-3, with D hard to call. V was clipped by 1 base and J by 13 bases, with 21 bases between them. This CDR3 spans 15 amino acids. Germline-derived CDR1 and CDR2 are SNHLY and FYNNEI. The CDR3 DNA reads TGTGCCAGCAGTGAAGTGGGCGGCCCGTACGGCTCTGAGTATTTT. It is translated as CASSEVGGPYGSEYF.

The V call is TRBV6-5, the J call TRBJ1-6; a possible D gene is TRBD1 (5 bases). This CDR3 has 15 residues. Germline V gene sequence: CDR1 MNHEY, CDR2 SVGAGI. V shed 2 bases and J shed 7 bases, with 12 bases lying between them. CDR3 in amino acids: CASSYIGQPNSPLHF. Written as DNA, the CDR3 is TGTGCCAGCAGTTACATAGGACAACCCAATTCACCCCTCCACTTT.

The table lists this clonotype with a count of one. The chain employs TRBV24-1 and TRBJ1-1, with D possibly being TRBD1 (5 bases). Germline CDR1 KGHDR, CDR2 SFDVKD. CDR3 length: 13 amino acids. Trimming cost V 4 bases and J 8 bases, with 13 bases left between them. The chain's CDR3 is CATSDPGLAEAFF. CDR3 coding DNA: TGTGCCACCAGTGACCCGGGACTTGCAGAAGCTTTCTTT.

The chain carries TRBV30 and TRBJ1-6; 7 nucleotides agree with TRBD1. There are 13 residues in the CDR3. V dropped 7 bases and J dropped 11; count of bases not matched to a gene: 11. Germline V CDR1 and CDR2: GTSNPN, SVGIG (reference sequence). CDR3 in amino acids: CASTRTGLAPLHF. The DNA of the CDR3 is TGTGCCTCCACTCGGACAGGCCTGGCACCCCTCCACTTT.

This clonotype has ten or more counts. The chain employs TRBV11-2 and TRBJ2-1, with D possibly TRBD2 on 6 matching bases. The V gene lost 5 bases and the J gene lost 5 bases, with 22 bases spanning the gap. The CDR3 has 17 residues. CDR1 and CDR2 from the germline V gene are SGHAT and FQNNGV. The CDR3 nucleotides read TGTGCCAGCAGCAAAAATCCTCCGGGAGATAACCACAATGAGCAGTTCTTC. Translation: CASSKNPPGDNHNEQFF.

This clonotype was seen a handful of times. This chain joins TRBV6-1 and TRBJ2-7, with D possibly TRBD1 on 7 matching bases. Germline lookup yields CDR1 MNHNS and CDR2 SASEGT. The CDR3 length is 14 residues. V lost 5 bases and J 2 bases, leaving 13 bases between the germline ends. The CDR3 bases are TGTGCCAGCAGTTATCAGGGGGGTGCCTACGAGCAGTACTTC. It encodes CASSYQGGAYEQYF.

This clonotype has a count of ten or more. The V gene is TRBV3-1, the J gene TRBJ2-7; TRBD2 matches 14 bases. J was trimmed by 6 bases and V by 4 bases; bases with no gene match: 11. Germline CDR1 LGHDT, CDR2 YNNKEL (reference sequence). This CDR3 is 17 amino acids long. The DNA for the CDR3 is TGTGCCAGCAGCCTAAATCCTCGGACTAGCGGGAGGCTCGAGCAGTACTTC. This sequence encodes CASSLNPRTSGRLEQYF.

The CDR3 region has the DNA TGTGCCAGCATCGCGAGGGGGACAGGGAAGGGCGAAAAACTGTTTTTT. Its protein product is CASIARGTGKGEKLFF. The V call is TRBV6-1, the J call TRBJ1-4; 9 positions match TRBD1. Germline V gene sequence: CDR1 MNHNS, CDR2 SASEGT. The CDR3 length is 16 residues. V dropped 7 bases and J dropped 8; count of bases not matched to a gene: 14.

The V call is TRBV12-3 or TRBV12-4, the J call TRBJ2-2, with 16 bases aligning to TRBD2. V was pared by 6 bases and J by 4 bases, with 8 bases of the junction left unmatched. The CDR3 totals 18 residues. Here the CDR3 reads CASSTGLAGGLGTGELFF. In nucleotides, the CDR3 is TGTGCCAGCAGCACGGGACTAGCGGGAGGGCTTGGCACCGGGGAGCTGTTTTTT.

In its sample, this clonotype was seen a few times. The chain couples TRBV19 to TRBJ2-2; the D gene is possibly TRBD1 (6 bases). Per germline, CDR1 LNHDA and CDR2 SQIVND (reference sequence). This CDR3 contains 14 residues. V was pared by 6 bases and J by 5 bases, with 13 bases between. The CDR3 loop is CASRTQGSTGELFF. The CDR3 nucleotides are TGTGCCAGTAGAACACAGGGTTCGACCGGGGAGCTGTTTTTT.

This chain joins TRBV19 and TRBJ2-1, with TRBD2 as a possible D gene (6 bases). V lost 8 bases, J lost 0 bases, and 11 bases lay in between. The CDR3 runs to 14 residues. Per the germline V gene, CDR1 is LNHDA and CDR2 is SQIVND (reference sequence). The CDR3 loop reads CASGGMSSYNEQFF. In DNA, the CDR3 is TGTGCCAGTGGGGGGATGAGCTCCTACAATGAGCAGTTCTTC. The full variable domain, completed using reference TRBV19 and TRBJ2-1, is DGGITQSPKYLFRKEGQNVTLSCEQNLNHDAMYWYRQDPGQGLRLIYYSQIVNDFQKGDIAEGYSVSREKKESFPLTVTSAQKNPTAFYLCASGGMSSYNEQFFGPGTRLTVL.

The V call is TRBV10-3, the J call TRBJ2-3; 8 nucleotides match TRBD2. The CDR3 runs to 14 residues. With 6 bases clipped from V and 6 bases from J, the junction kept 8 bases outside the gene matches. From germline, CDR1 is ENHRY and CDR2 SYGVKD. Written as DNA, the CDR3 is TGTGCCATCAGGCCCATAAGCGGGAGTGATACGCAGTATTTT. Protein product: CAIRPISGSDTQYF.

This chain joins TRBV20-1 and TRBJ2-2; 8 bases are shared with TRBD1. Germline CDR1 DFQATT, CDR2 SNEGSKA (reference sequence). J lost 3 bases, V lost 0 bases, and 3 bases had no gene match. This CDR3 has 15 residues. The CDR3 nucleotides are TGCAGTGCTAGAGACAACAGGGGGTACACCGGGGAGCTGTTTTTT. This encodes CSARDNRGYTGELFF.

This clonotype came up a few times. V gene TRBV28 combines with J gene TRBJ2-6; D is uncertain. This CDR3 region has 15 residues. Trimming left V 3 bases short and J 0 bases short, with 6 bases between. Germline V lookup: CDR1 MDHEN, CDR2 SYDVKM. This CDR3 is CASSFGASGANVLTF. For the CDR3, the DNA is TGTGCCAGCAGTTTTGGTGCCTCTGGGGCCAACGTCCTGACTTTC.

This chain joins TRBV4-1 and TRBJ1-1; D gene unclear. V was cut by 3 bases and J by 7 bases, with 18 bases left in between. Looked up from germline, CDR1 is MGHRA and CDR2 is YSYEKL. This CDR3 region has 15 residues. DNA for the CDR3: TGCGCCAGCAGCCAGGTTACAGTGGCCGGGAGTGAAGCTTTCTTT. It translates to CASSQVTVAGSEAFF.

This clonotype came up a few times. The rearrangement links TRBV7-2 to TRBJ2-7, with D perhaps matching TRBD2 (5 bases). CDR1 and CDR2 from the germline V gene are SGHTA and FQGNSA. Trimming cost V 5 bases and J 0 bases, with 8 bases left between them. This CDR3 has 13 amino acids. The CDR3 DNA reads TGTGCCAGCAGCGTACTAGTCTCCTACGAGCAGTACTTC. It codes for CASSVLVSYEQYF.